A single T cell receptor (beta chain) is shown here with its context. Its target is unknown. The sample is drawn from a study of CXCR3-negative and CXCR3-positive naive CD8 T cells. cDNA libraries for TRB were generated by 5' RACE incorporating UMI labels. TCRdb reanalyzed the 5' RACE reads and collapses them to one entry per CDR3 protein, without DNA. Here the sample table reports 84,000 or so distinct CDR3 sequences. The study's findings and limits: Naive subsets were similarly diverse, while memory CD8+ repertoires were much less diverse.

The sequenced material came from naive CXCR3- CD8+ T cells from blood. Subset indicated: CD45RO-CCR7+CD27+CD95- naive CD8+ T cells lacking CXCR3 (TNR3-). The clonotype was recovered from a human donor in good health. Some clones in this sample may be carry-over from other donors' samples.

Here the CDR3 reads CASSQTSDRDEKLFF. This chain links TRBV7-9 with TRBJ1-4; TCRdb designates TRBD1, a call that cannot be tested without DNA. The CDR3 runs 15 residues. The germline gives CDR1 SEHNR, CDR2 FQNEAQ (reference sequence).